These 14 T cell receptor beta chains came from one sample sequenced in a study of blood T cell repertoires in COVID-19. The protocol was immunoSEQ multiplex PCR, while the TCRdb copy is restricted to in-frame clones and leaves out a portion. Among about half a million clones listed, around 85% were seen once. The sequencing sample was made of PBMCs or T cells enriched from blood (not recorded which). These receptors were taken from a woman aged 55-69 years who had recovered from COVID-19.

The genes are TRBV4-1 and TRBJ2-4, with 8 bases that match TRBD1. Unmatched junction bases numbered 9, after V lost 2 bases and J lost 9 bases. Germline assignment: CDR1 MGHRA and CDR2 YSYEKL. The length of the CDR3 is 15 residues. The CDR3 here is CASSQQDRAGSIQYF. The CDR3, as DNA: TGCGCCAGCAGCCAACAGGACAGGGCGGGAAGCATTCAGTACTTC.

The chain employs TRBV6-5 and TRBJ2-7; 12 nucleotides align to TRBD1. The J segment lost 2 bases and the V segment lost 6 bases, leaving 2 bases of the junction unmatched. CDR3 size: 14 residues. CDR1 MNHEY and CDR2 SVGAGI come from the germline V gene. The CDR3 is CASRGTGGPYEQYV. CDR3 sequence (DNA): TGTGCCAGCAGGGGGACAGGGGGCCCCTACGAGCAGTACGTC.

The rearrangement uses TRBV2 and TRBJ1-2, with a possible D match to TRBD1 (5 bases). The V gene lost 6 bases and the J gene lost 6 bases, with 14 bases spanning the gap. Germline CDR1 reads SNHLY; CDR2 reads FYNNEI. The CDR3 is made up of 13 amino acids. CDR3 bases: TGTGCCAGCAGAGGGCAGGGAAAGGATGGCTACACCTTC. Encoded protein: CASRGQGKDGYTF.

V is TRBV2 and J is TRBJ1-5; no firm D call. CDR3 length equals 14 residues. V was cut by 7 bases and J by 1 base, with 11 bases left in between. Germline V gene lookup returns CDR1 SNHLY and CDR2 FYNNEI. For the CDR3, the DNA is TGTGCCAGCATCGGACCGGGGAGCAATCAGCCCCAGCATTTT. Translating gives CASIGPGSNQPQHF.

On this clone: The same CDR3 is also encoded by other DNA sequences in this sample. The rearrangement joins TRBV19 to TRBJ1-1; 8 positions match TRBD1. Trimming cost V 7 bases and J 2 bases; bases outside gene matches: 3. Germline V gene data show CDR1 as LNHDA and CDR2 as SQIVND (reference sequence). This CDR3 spans 13 amino acids. CDR3 loop: CASMDRVNTEAFF. CDR3 DNA sequence: TGTGCCAGTATGGACAGGGTTAACACTGAAGCTTTCTTT. The variable domain in full, with the rest retrieved from reference TRBV19 and TRBJ1-1, is DGGITQSPKYLFRKEGQNVTLSCEQNLNHDAMYWYRQDPGQGLRLIYYSQIVNDFQKGDIAEGYSVSREKKESFPLTVTSAQKNPTAFYLCASMDRVNTEAFFGQGTRLTVV.

The V call is TRBV9, the J call TRBJ1-2; tentatively, D is TRBD1 (6 bases). Germline V lookup: CDR1 SGDLS, CDR2 YYNGEE. The V end was cut by 2 bases, the J end by 8 bases, with 19 bases between. The CDR3 consists of 15 residues. The CDR3 DNA reads as TGTGCCAGCAGCGTGGCCGAGGGGGGGCTCCTGGGCTACACCTTC. Amino acids: CASSVAEGGLLGYTF.

For this clone: Since a much larger clone is just one base distant, this may be a read error. V gene TRBV6-5 combines with J gene TRBJ1-2; D remains ambiguous. V was pared by 2 bases and J by 2 bases, with 6 bases between. CDR1 is MNHEY, CDR2 SVGAGI, per germline. The CDR3 sequence is 13 residues long. CDR3 sequence (DNA): TGTGCCAGCAGTTACGCACGGAACTATGGCTACACCTTC. Its translation is CASSYARNYGYTF.

This clone appeared a few times. The chain links TRBV6-5 to TRBJ1-1; 7 bases align to TRBD1. V lost 8 bases and J lost 4; bases outside the gene matches: 7. Germline V CDR1 and CDR2: MNHEY, SVGAGI. The CDR3 extends over 13 amino acids. In DNA, the CDR3 is TGTGCCAGCCGCAATCAGGGGGGCACTGAAGCTTTCTTT. This encodes CASRNQGGTEAFF.

J is TRBJ1-1 and V is TRBV5-1; D possibly corresponds to TRBD1 (5 bases). This CDR3 spans 16 amino acids. Trimming took 2 bases from V and 2 from J, leaving 16 bases between them. Germline V lookup: CDR1 SGHRS, CDR2 YFSETQ. This chain's CDR3 is CASSFGGAARNTEAFF. As DNA, the CDR3 is TGCGCCAGCAGCTTTGGAGGGGCCGCGAGAAACACTGAAGCTTTCTTT.

V and J are TRBV28 and TRBJ2-7, with D tentatively TRBD2 (5 bases). CDR1 is MDHEN, CDR2 SYDVKM, per germline. This CDR3 contains 13 residues. The V gene lost 3 bases and the J gene lost 5 bases, with 11 bases spanning the gap. CDR3 DNA: TGTGCCAGCAGTTTCGGGTCGGGGAACGAGCAGTACTTC. It yields the protein CASSFGSGNEQYF.

The chain has TRBV6-5 and TRBJ1-5; TRBD1 matches 10 bases. This CDR3 has 14 residues. Losses at the gene ends were 6 bases for V and 5 bases for J; bases not matched to a gene: 4. The germline CDR1 and CDR2 sequences are MNHEY and SVGAGI. CDR3 loop: CASRGTGVHQPQHF. The CDR3 nucleotides are TGTGCCAGCAGAGGGACAGGGGTACATCAGCCCCAGCATTTT.

In this sample, this clone turned up once. This rearrangement joins TRBV19 to TRBJ2-7, with D hard to call. Germline lookup yields CDR1 LNHDA and CDR2 SQIVND (reference sequence). V was cut by 5 bases and J by 3 bases, with 14 bases left in between. The CDR3 has 14 residues. CDR3 DNA: TGTGCCAGTAGTTCTAACTACCCGGGCTACGAGCAGTACTTC. As protein: CASSSNYPGYEQYF. The complete variable domain, with remaining parts taken from reference TRBV19 and TRBJ2-7, reads DGGITQSPKYLFRKEGQNVTLSCEQNLNHDAMYWYRQDPGQGLRLIYYSQIVNDFQKGDIAEGYSVSREKKESFPLTVTSAQKNPTAFYLCASSSNYPGYEQYFGPGTRLTVT.

The rearrangement uses TRBV27 and TRBJ1-6; perhaps TRBD1 as D (5 bases). The ends were cut back, 7 bases at V and 2 bases at J, with 9 bases in the middle. Looked up from germline, CDR1 is MNHEY and CDR2 is SMNVEV (reference sequence). The CDR3 contains 14 residues. Here the CDR3 reads CASKGVTYNSPLHF. The CDR3 region has the DNA TGTGCCAGCAAAGGGGTTACCTATAATTCACCCCTCCACTTT.

The chain uses TRBV10-3 and TRBJ2-2; D uncertain. With 7 bases removed from V and 4 bases from J, the gap between germline ends came to 10 bases. The CDR3 loop spans 13 amino acids. Germline V lookup: CDR1 ENHRY, CDR2 SYGVKD. CDR3 protein: CAITPGGTGELFF. CDR3 sequence (DNA): TGTGCCATCACCCCCGGTGGCACCGGGGAGCTGTTTTTT.